This T cell receptor (beta chain) came from a study of OX40 agonist ivuxolimab in advanced cancers. Study findings and constraints: There were, on average, more expanded clones in CD8+ T cells than in CD4+.

To note about this clone: Antigen specificity is unknown.

Trimming took 6 bases from V and 3 from J, leaving 15 bases between them. Per the germline V gene, CDR1 is LNHDA and CDR2 is SQIVND (reference sequence). This CDR3 is built from 15 residues. No patient had autoimmune disease or received systemic immunosuppression. The table came from immunoSEQ multiplex PCR; TCRdb's copy has only in-frame clones and leaves some out. The table lists about 27,000 clones, 70% to 80% of them singletons, with around 32% in the top ten. This sample comprised CD4+ or CD8+ T cells sorted from blood, obtained in a trial of the OX40 agonist ivuxolimab. The receptor comes from an adult with an advanced solid tumor such as melanoma, head and neck, liver or kidney cancer. The V call is TRBV19, the J call TRBJ1-3; possible D gene TRBD1, 6 bases. The CDR3: CASSPGGAYGNTIYF. The CDR3 DNA sequence: TGTGCCAGTAGCCCCGGGGGGGCGTATGGAAACACCATATATTTT.